This passage covers 21 T cell receptor beta chains from one sample sequenced in a study of breast tumors, draining lymph nodes, adjacent tissues. MiXCR, run by TCRdb on the multiplex PCR reads, gives a single entry per CDR3 protein. This sample has roughly 110,000 distinct CDR3 sequences, with about 29% found just once. Breast cancer patients provided tissue from their axillary draining lymph nodes. Sequenced sample: axillary lymph node tissue. Receptors were obtained from a female donor with breast cancer. Some clones in this sample may be carry-over from other donors' samples.

This clonotype occurred many times. The chain joins TRBV11-2 to TRBJ2-2, with no clear D. The germline V and J ends were trimmed by 0 bases and 5 bases, with 7 bases remaining between them. Germline loops: CDR1 SGHAT, CDR2 FQNNGV. The CDR3 is 14 residues long. CDR3 DNA sequence: TGTGCCAGCAGCTTAGATACTGGGACCGGGGAGCTGTTTTTT. Its protein product is CASSLDTGTGELFF.

This clonotype was observed many times. The gene calls are TRBV7-6 and TRBJ1-2; TRBD1 might be the D (5 bases). V lost 5 bases, J lost 5 bases, and 15 bases lay in between. Germline V CDR1 and CDR2: SGHVS, FNYEAQ. The CDR3 has 14 amino acids. CDR3 sequence: CASSQQPRGYGYTF. The CDR3 region has the DNA TGTGCCAGCAGCCAACAACCTCGGGGGTATGGCTACACCTTC.

This clonotype came up many times. The CDR3 is CASSGPSRGKNEQFF. The CDR3 nucleotides read TGTGCCAGCAGCGGCCCATCTAGAGGAAAGAATGAGCAGTTCTTC. The chain combines TRBV5-6 with TRBJ2-1; D uncertain. The V gene's germline CDR1 is SGHDT and CDR2 YYEEEE. CDR3 size: 15 residues. The V end was cut by 4 bases, the J end by 7 bases, with 18 bases between. Full variable domain (missing parts from reference TRBV5-6 and TRBJ2-1): DAGVTQSPTHLIKTRGQQVTLRCSPKSGHDTVSWYQQALGQGPQFIFQYYEEEERQRGNFPDRFSGHQFPNYSSELNVNALLLGDSALYLCASSGPSRGKNEQFFGPGTRLTVL.

The rearrangement joins TRBV5-4 to TRBJ1-1; possible D gene TRBD1, 5 bases. There are 12 residues in the CDR3. Per the germline V gene, CDR1 is SGHNT and CDR2 is YYREEE (reference sequence). The V and J ends lost 4 bases and 6 bases respectively, with 10 bases between them. The CDR3 protein is CASSQTGAEAFF. CDR3 sequence (DNA): TGTGCCAGCAGCCAGACGGGGGCTGAAGCTTTCTTT.

Notes on this clonotype: A junction boundary mismatches the germline segment, possibly from a read error. The chain carries TRBV14 and TRBJ2-1; the D is unclear. Germline-derived CDR1 and CDR2 are SGHDN and FVKESK. The CDR3 length is 15 residues. CDR3 in amino acids: CASSPYMSSYNEQFF. As DNA, the CDR3 is TGTGCCAGCAGCCCTTACATGAGCTCCTATAATGAGCAGTTCTTC.

This clonotype was counted many times. This chain joins TRBV30 and TRBJ1-5, with 7 bases identical to TRBD1. Germline V gives CDR1 GTSNPN, CDR2 SVGIG (reference sequence). This CDR3 region has 15 residues. V gave up 1 base and J gave up 3 bases; unmatched junction bases: 6. The CDR3 nucleotides are TGTGCCTGGAGTGAGCCGGGACAGTCCAATCAGCCCCAGCATTTT. Translation: CAWSEPGQSNQPQHF.

This chain uses TRBV7-3 with TRBJ1-2, with unresolved D. The CDR3 contains 13 residues. V lost 4 bases to trimming and J lost 0 bases, with 6 bases between them. Germline CDR1 reads SGHTA; CDR2 reads FQGTGA. The CDR3 protein is CASSSDTNYGYTF. CDR3 bases: TGTGCCAGCAGCTCAGATACTAACTATGGCTACACCTTC.

Points on this clonotype: This may come from a read error, since a much larger clone is one base off. The J gene is TRBJ2-5, the V gene TRBV5-1, with a possible D match to TRBD2 (6 bases). CDR3 length equals 14 residues. Germline lookup yields CDR1 SGHRS and CDR2 YFSETQ. The CDR3 loop reads CAGSLGGRDETQYF. For the CDR3, the DNA is TGCGCCGGCAGCTTGGGGGGTAGAGATGAGACCCAGTACTTC.

This chain uses TRBV20-1 with TRBJ2-5; D may correspond to TRBD1 or TRBD2 (5 bases each). Trimming left V 3 bases short and J 1 base short, with 12 bases between. This CDR3 spans 14 amino acids. Germline loops: CDR1 DFQATT, CDR2 SNEGSKA (reference sequence). The CDR3 nucleotides read TGCAGTGCTAGGGGGGTTAGGGGCCAAGAGACCCAGTACTTC. It yields the protein CSARGVRGQETQYF.

Ten or more counts support this clonotype. A read error may be the cause here, since a much bigger clone is one base away. CDR3: CSARDHGPSANQETQYF. DNA of the CDR3: TGCAGTGCTAGAGATCATGGGCCTAGCGCAAACCAAGAGACCCAGTACTTC. The chain links TRBV20-1 to TRBJ2-5; TRBD2 is a possible D gene (6 bases). V shed 0 bases and J shed 0 bases, with 17 bases lying between them. The CDR3 sequence is 17 residues long. CDR1 is DFQATT and CDR2 is SNEGSKA in the germline V gene (reference sequence).

The CDR3 loop is CASNPGGRSSEQFF. The DNA of the CDR3 is TGTGCCAGCAACCCGGGAGGGCGATCAAGCGAGCAGTTCTTC. The V call is TRBV2, the J call TRBJ2-1, with TRBD2 identical over 8 bases. Per germline, CDR1 SNHLY and CDR2 FYNNEI. V lost 7 bases, J lost 10 bases, and 12 bases stayed unmatched. This CDR3 region has 14 residues.

A word on this clonotype: The conserved final phenylalanine or tryptophan is absent from the CDR3, which likely points to a read error. The chain combines TRBV18 with TRBJ2-2, with a possible D match to TRBD2 (7 bases). Germline V lookup: CDR1 KGHSH, CDR2 LQKENI. CDR3 length: 16 amino acids. Trimming shortened V by 0 bases and J by 5 bases, and 13 bases separated the two germline ends. The CDR3 spells CASSPPGGQTTGELFC. The CDR3 DNA is TGTGCCAGCTCACCACCGGGGGGGCAGACGACCGGGGAGCTGTTTTGT.

Many counts were recorded for this clonotype. The chain is built from TRBV7-9 and TRBJ2-5, with D hard to call. The germline V gene has CDR1 SEHNR and CDR2 FQNEAQ (reference sequence). V was clipped by 1 base and J by 7 bases, with 4 bases between them. The CDR3 loop spans 11 amino acids. CDR3 loop: CASSLDVTQYF. CDR3 sequence (DNA): TGTGCCAGCAGCTTAGACGTGACCCAGTACTTC.

There are many counts of this clonotype. The chain combines TRBV2 with TRBJ2-7, with 8 bases identical to TRBD1. This CDR3 has 14 residues. Trimming at V came to 4 bases and at J to 3 bases, leaving 5 bases not matched to a gene. The germline gives CDR1 SNHLY, CDR2 FYNNEI. The CDR3 is CASSVTGGNYEQYF. The CDR3, as DNA: TGTGCCAGCAGTGTAACAGGGGGGAACTACGAGCAGTACTTC.

The V gene is TRBV28, the J gene TRBJ2-7, with D maybe TRBD2 (5 bases). Germline-derived CDR1 and CDR2 are MDHEN and SYDVKM. The CDR3 sequence is 16 residues long. V was clipped by 5 bases and J by 3 bases, with 20 bases between them. In nucleotides, the CDR3 is TGTGCCAGCAGTCCAAAGCCGGGAACGCCCTACTACGAGCAGTACTTC. Protein sequence: CASSPKPGTPYYEQYF.

This clonotype was detected many times. The V and J genes are TRBV7-2 and TRBJ1-1, with 11 bases lining up with TRBD1. The CDR3 length is 14 residues. CDR1 is SGHTA and CDR2 is FQGNSA in the germline V gene. V was clipped by 5 bases and J by 5 bases; unmatched bases: 4. The DNA of the CDR3 is TGTGCCAGCAGCCTGGACAGGGGGCGGACTGAAGCTTTCTTT. Residues: CASSLDRGRTEAFF.

This chain uses TRBV7-2 with TRBJ2-2; D possibly matches TRBD1 or TRBD2 (5 bases each). The length of the CDR3 is 17 residues. V lost 5 bases to trimming and J lost 0 bases, with 16 bases between them. CDR1 and CDR2 from the germline V gene are SGHTA and FQGNSA. This CDR3 reads CASSSLRGTANTGELFF. The CDR3 DNA reads TGTGCCAGCAGCAGTCTGCGTGGGACCGCGAACACCGGGGAGCTGTTTTTT. Full variable domain (rest looked up from reference TRBV7-2 and TRBJ2-2): GAGVSQSPSNKVTEKGKDVELRCDPISGHTALYWYRQSLGQGLEFLIYFQGNSAPDKSGLPSDRFSAERTGGSVSTLTIQRTQQEDSAVYLCASSSLRGTANTGELFFGEGSRLTVL.

This clonotype was observed many times. The rearrangement links TRBV29-1 to TRBJ2-3; 15 bases match TRBD2. From germline, CDR1 is SQVTM and CDR2 ANQGSEA. J lost 5 bases, V lost 6 bases, and 6 bases had no gene match. This CDR3 is 15 amino acids long. CDR3 nucleotides: TGCAGCGTAGGGACTAGCGGGGGGCCTCAAGATACGCAGTATTTT. It is translated as CSVGTSGGPQDTQYF.

The chain joins TRBV7-2 to TRBJ2-1; 11 bases fit TRBD2. With V trimmed by 3 bases and J by 6 bases, 4 bases remained unmatched. This CDR3 contains 15 residues. The germline V gene encodes CDR1 SGHTA and CDR2 FQGNSA. The CDR3 region is CASSFIAGGGNEQFF. The CDR3 DNA sequence: TGTGCCAGCAGCTTTATAGCGGGAGGGGGCAATGAGCAGTTCTTC.

The V and J genes are TRBV20-1 and TRBJ1-6, with 7 bases matching TRBD1. This CDR3 is 13 amino acids long. Germline V CDR1 and CDR2: DFQATT, SNEGSKA (reference sequence). The CDR3 region is CSAGTANNSPLHF. CDR3 sequence (DNA): TGCAGCGCCGGGACAGCTAATAATTCACCCCTCCACTTT.

Of note for this clonotype: Its ends do not fully match the called genes, so a read error is possible. The chain has TRBV5-1 and TRBJ2-3, with a tentative D call TRBD2 (6 bases). From germline, CDR1 is SGHRS and CDR2 YFSETQ. This CDR3 spans 17 amino acids. The CDR3 DNA reads as TGTGCCAGCAGGATGGCTAGAGATGGGAGGAGCACAGATACGCAGTATTTT. Protein sequence: CASRMARDGRSTDTQYF.